The 17 T cell receptor beta chains listed next were all sequenced from one sample in a study of blood T cell repertoires in COVID-19. Generated by immunoSEQ multiplex PCR, the TCRdb table keeps only in-frame clones and is missing some. The sample has fewer than 500,000 clones; about 85% are singletons. Sequences were obtained from PBMCs or T cells enriched from blood (not recorded which). These TCRs come from a woman between 18 and 29 years old with acute COVID-19.

This sequence joins TRBV3-1 (or the pseudogene TRBV3-2) and TRBJ1-2; D might be TRBD1 (5 bases). The CDR3 runs to 14 residues. Between the trimmed V and J ends, which lost 1 base and 5 bases, there was a span of 11 bases. Germline lookup yields CDR1 LGHDT and CDR2 YNNKEL (reference sequence). DNA of the CDR3: TGTGCCAGCAGCCAAGGTGGGGGGGTTTATGGCTACACCTTC. Translating gives CASSQGGGVYGYTF.

V is TRBV3-1 (or the pseudogene TRBV3-2) and J is TRBJ2-7, with 7 bases identical to TRBD1. The CDR3 length is 15 residues. The germline CDR1 and CDR2 sequences are LGHDT and YNNKEL (reference sequence). Germline trimming cut 3 bases from V and 3 bases from J; bases unmatched to any gene: 8. The CDR3 here is CASSHGTDRDYEQYF. For the CDR3, the DNA is TGTGCCAGCAGCCACGGGACAGACCGCGACTACGAGCAGTACTTC.

This chain links TRBV9 with TRBJ1-4; 9 bases align to TRBD1. Germline CDR1 is SGDLS and CDR2 is YYNGEE. The CDR3 length is 15 residues. V shed 4 bases, J shed 8 bases, and the junction held 9 bases outside the gene matches. Here the CDR3 reads CASSPTGGAGEKLFF. CDR3 coding DNA: TGTGCCAGCAGCCCAACAGGGGGCGCTGGGGAAAAACTGTTTTTT. Full variable domain (remainder filled in from reference TRBV9 and TRBJ1-4): DSGVTQTPKHLITATGQRVTLRCSPRSGDLSVYWYQQSLDQGLQFLIQYYNGEERAKGNILERFSAQQFPDLHSELNLSSLELGDSALYFCASSPTGGAGEKLFFGSGTQLSVL.

This sequence joins TRBV5-8 and TRBJ1-1, with 7 bases aligning to TRBD1. With V trimmed by 1 base and J by 1 base, 7 bases remained unmatched. The germline gives CDR1 SGHTS, CDR2 YDEGEE. The CDR3 extends over 16 amino acids. CDR3 in amino acids: CASSLLQGVPNTEAFF. The CDR3 DNA is TGTGCCAGCAGCTTGTTGCAGGGGGTACCGAACACTGAAGCTTTCTTT.

As concerns this clone: This sample includes further DNA sequences coding for the same CDR3. This chain connects TRBV7-9 to TRBJ1-1; 7 nucleotides line up with TRBD1. CDR3 length: 13 amino acids. Germline lookup yields CDR1 SEHNR and CDR2 FQNEAQ (reference sequence). Losses at the gene ends were 0 bases for V and 6 bases for J; bases not matched to a gene: 1. The CDR3 sequence: CASSLAQGAEAFF. The CDR3 DNA sequence: TGTGCCAGCAGCTTAGCTCAGGGGGCTGAAGCTTTCTTT.

The CDR3 sequence is CASSEANGRFDSPLHF. CDR3 sequence (DNA): TGTGCCAGCAGTGAAGCAAACGGCAGGTTTGATTCACCCCTCCACTTT. The chain links TRBV6-1 to TRBJ1-6; no clear D gene. CDR1 MNHNS and CDR2 SASEGT come from the germline V gene. The CDR3 covers 16 residues. The V end was cut by 0 bases, the J end by 8 bases, with 14 bases between.

The chain has TRBV7-2 and TRBJ2-4; no definite D call. Germline-derived CDR1 and CDR2 are SGHTA and FQGNSA. The CDR3 is 14 amino acids. Trimming pared 8 bases from V and 8 bases from J, leaving 19 bases between. CDR3: CASRRGSRVDIQYF. The CDR3 DNA is TGTGCCAGCCGACGCGGTTCTCGCGTAGACATTCAGTACTTC.

This sequence joins TRBV11-2 and TRBJ1-2, with 7 bases matching TRBD1. The CDR3 contains 18 residues. Germline-derived CDR1 and CDR2 are SGHAT and FQNNGV. J gave up 1 base and V 1 base, and 12 bases lay outside the gene matches. CDR3 sequence reads: CASSLALRGGSSNYGYTF. The CDR3 DNA is TGTGCCAGCAGCTTAGCGTTAAGAGGGGGCAGCAGTAACTATGGCTACACCTTC.

This clone was recorded only once. The chain combines TRBV3-1 (or the pseudogene TRBV3-2) with TRBJ1-5, with 8 bases identical to TRBD1. Germline lookup yields CDR1 LGHDT and CDR2 YNNKEL (reference sequence). The ends lost 0 bases at V and 9 bases at J; junction bases unmatched: 10. CDR3 length: 16 residues. The CDR3: CASSQDLDRELGPQHF. In DNA, the CDR3 is TGTGCCAGCAGCCAAGATCTGGACAGGGAGTTAGGGCCCCAGCATTTT.

The CDR3 DNA reads TGTGCCATCAGTGAGGGGGGGGCTCTATCCTACGAGCAGTACTTC. Encoded protein: CAISEGGALSYEQYF. The chain joins TRBV10-3 to TRBJ2-7; tentatively, D is TRBD2 (7 bases). CDR1 is ENHRY, CDR2 SYGVKD, per germline. V was pared by 2 bases and J by 1 base, with 12 bases between. CDR3 length: 15 amino acids.

The chain has TRBV5-4 and TRBJ1-1; D unresolved. The ends were cut back, 4 bases at V and 2 bases at J, with 9 bases in the middle. This CDR3 contains 13 residues. CDR1 SGHNT and CDR2 YYREEE come from the germline V gene (reference sequence). CDR3 residues: CASSKTYNTEAFF. CDR3 bases: TGTGCCAGCAGCAAAACTTATAACACTGAAGCTTTCTTT.

The J gene is TRBJ2-2, the V gene TRBV5-8; the D is unclear. V lost 0 bases and J lost 1, with 7 bases in between. CDR3 length: 15 amino acids. Germline values: CDR1 SGHTS, CDR2 YDEGEE. The CDR3 region is CASSLAPKNTGELFF. The CDR3 bases are TGTGCCAGCAGCTTGGCCCCTAAGAACACCGGGGAGCTGTTTTTT.

This clone was detected a few times. The rearrangement uses TRBV3-1 (or the pseudogene TRBV3-2) and TRBJ1-3; D remains unclear. This CDR3 comprises 15 residues. Trimming cost V 1 base and J 7 bases, with 14 bases left between them. The germline CDR1 and CDR2 sequences are LGHDT and YNNKEL (reference sequence). This CDR3 is CASSQAEGLGNTIYF. DNA for the CDR3: TGTGCCAGCAGCCAAGCCGAGGGATTGGGTAACACCATATATTTT.

This sequence joins TRBV3-1 (or the pseudogene TRBV3-2) and TRBJ1-1; D uncertain. V dropped 2 bases and J dropped 0 bases, with 10 bases sitting between them. CDR3 length: 15 amino acids. Per germline, CDR1 LGHDT and CDR2 YNNKEL (reference sequence). CDR3 nucleotides: TGTGCCAGCAGCCAAAGACGACTCCTGAACACTGAAGCTTTCTTT. It yields the protein CASSQRRLLNTEAFF.

The chain employs TRBV18 and TRBJ2-7, with 9 positions matching TRBD1. The CDR3 totals 14 residues. V lost 0 bases and J lost 6; bases outside the gene matches: 3. Germline V gives CDR1 KGHSH, CDR2 LQKENI. CDR3 sequence (DNA): TGTGCCAGCTCACCACCACAGGGGGCCGCCGAGCAGTACTTC. It codes for CASSPPQGAAEQYF.

The CDR3 bases are TGTGCCAGCAGCGCTAGAGGTGGACTAGCGAACACCGGGGAGCTGTTTTTT. This gives the protein CASSARGGLANTGELFF. This sequence joins TRBV9 and TRBJ2-2; 7 positions match TRBD2. The V gene end was trimmed by 3 bases and the J gene end by 0 bases; junction bases not matched to a gene: 8. The CDR3 length is 17 residues. Germline V gene sequence: CDR1 SGDLS, CDR2 YYNGEE.

V usage is TRBV11-2 and J usage is TRBJ2-7; D is undetermined. The CDR3 extends over 13 amino acids. Trimming left V 2 bases short and J 4 bases short, with 9 bases between. Germline V lookup: CDR1 SGHAT, CDR2 FQNNGV. The CDR3 nucleotides read TGTGCCAGCAGCTTAAGCTCCAAGTACGAGCAGTACTTC. Its protein is CASSLSSKYEQYF.